Each of the 2 T cell receptor beta chains below was sequenced from the same sample in a study of T cells in Graves' hyperthyroidism and ophthalmopathy. Amplified TCR beta CDR3 regions came from RNA transcripts. First-round RT-PCR targeting the TCR CDR3 was performed with the HTBI primer set. Each CDR3 protein gets one entry after TCRdb re-called the multiplex PCR reads with MiXCR. The sample has some 180,000 distinct CDR3 sequences, approximately 17% seen once; the top ten hold roughly 30%. The sequenced sample was blood. The source is a woman between 45 and 60 years old with Graves' hyperthyroidism.

This clonotype was recorded many times. This chain links TRBV7-9 with TRBJ2-7; D not resolved. V lost 5 bases and J lost 4, with 9 bases in between. The germline V gene encodes CDR1 SEHNR and CDR2 FQNEAQ (reference sequence). This CDR3 is built from 12 residues. The DNA for the CDR3 is TGTGCCAGCAGCCCGATGAGTTACGAGCAGTACTTC. Translation gives CASSPMSYEQYF.

This clonotype was detected ten times or more. The V gene is TRBV6-1, the J gene TRBJ2-3; 8 bases are a match to TRBD2. CDR1 is MNHNS, CDR2 SASEGT, per germline. V shed 6 bases, J shed 2 bases, and the junction held 10 bases outside the gene matches. The CDR3 covers 16 residues. For the CDR3, the DNA is TGTGCCAGCAGCCAGCCCCCGGGGGGGATCACAGATACGCAGTATTTT. Its protein product is CASSQPPGGITDTQYF.